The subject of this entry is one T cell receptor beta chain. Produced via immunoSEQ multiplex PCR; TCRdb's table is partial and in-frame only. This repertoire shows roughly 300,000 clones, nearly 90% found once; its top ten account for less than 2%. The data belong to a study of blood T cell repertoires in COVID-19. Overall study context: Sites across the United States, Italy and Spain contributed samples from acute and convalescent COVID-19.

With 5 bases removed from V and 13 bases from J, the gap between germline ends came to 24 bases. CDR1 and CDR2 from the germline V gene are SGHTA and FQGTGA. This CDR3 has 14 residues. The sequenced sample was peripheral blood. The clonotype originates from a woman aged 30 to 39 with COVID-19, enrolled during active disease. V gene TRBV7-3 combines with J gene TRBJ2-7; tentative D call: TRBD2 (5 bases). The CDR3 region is CASSDTRGDGEIYF. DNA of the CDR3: TGTGCCAGCAGCGATACCCGGGGTGACGGGGAGATCTACTTC.